The rows below give T cell receptor beta chains drawn from one sample of a study. TCRdb reprocessed the RT-PCR reads via MiXCR and lists one record per CDR3 protein. The table includes about 680,000 distinct CDR3 sequences, over 12% detected once. Sequencing input: memory CD4+ T cells from blood. The receptors come from a female donor in good health, serving as a healthy control. CDR3s include the opening cysteine and the closing phenylalanine or tryptophan. The D gene is left open where the match is weak. Size is omitted from some rows. Given values are once, few, many or a class for expanded clones.

TRBJ2-7 | TRBV6-1 | - | few | CASTQAWAGEEQYF | TGTGCCAGCACTCAGGCTTGGGCCGGGGAAGAGCAGTACTTC
TRBJ2-1 | TRBV28 | - | many | CASSLRVAEQFF | TGTGCCAGCAGTTTAAGGGTAGCTGAGCAGTTCTTC
TRBJ1-5 | TRBV2 | - | - | CASTSGTANQPQHF | TGTGCCAGCACCTCGGGGACGGCTAATCAGCCCCAGCATTTT
TRBJ2-5 | TRBV14 | TRBD1 | - | CASSPLGQVQETQYF | TGTGCCAGCAGCCCCCTCGGACAGGTCCAAGAGACCCAGTACTTC
TRBJ1-5 | TRBV2 | TRBD1 | once | CASTRGQGGNQPQHF | TGTGCCAGCACTAGGGGGCAGGGCGGCAATCAGCCCCAGCATTTT
TRBJ1-1 | TRBV11-1 | - | - | CASSLESGWVDTEAFF | TGTGCCAGCAGCTTAGAATCCGGTTGGGTAGACACTGAAGCTTTCTTT
TRBJ2-5 | TRBV7-2 | - | few | CASSLGTEYQETQYF | TGTGCCAGCAGCTTAGGGACAGAGTACCAAGAGACCCAGTACTTC
TRBJ1-5 | TRBV6-1 | - | many | CATGQPNQPQHF | TGTGCCACCGGACAGCCGAATCAGCCCCAGCATTTT
TRBJ2-5 | TRBV3-1 | TRBD1 | few | CASSQTLSTGQGIPQETQYF | TGTGCCAGCAGCCAAACCCTTTCCACTGGACAGGGAATCCCTCAAGAGACCCAGTACTTC
TRBJ1-2 | TRBV6-5 | TRBD1 | many | CASSYDREGNYGYTF | TGTGCCAGCAGTTACGACAGGGAGGGTAACTATGGCTACACCTTC
TRBJ2-7 | TRBV15 | - | - | CATSREAGQSEQYF | TGTGCCACCAGCAGAGAGGCGGGACAGAGCGAGCAGTACTTC
TRBJ2-7 | TRBV20-1 | - | few | CSARAWPRYEQYF | TGCAGTGCTAGAGCTTGGCCCCGCTACGAGCAGTACTTC
TRBJ1-2 | TRBV5-1 | - | few | CASSSSPEGGYGYTF | TGCGCCAGCAGCTCCTCACCGGAGGGGGGCTATGGCTACACCTTC
TRBJ1-3 | TRBV20-1 | TRBD1 | few | CSATTGTSSGNTIYF | TGCAGTGCTACGACAGGGACGAGCTCTGGAAACACCATATATTTT
TRBJ1-6 | TRBV3-1 | - | few | CASSQGYDSPLHF | TGTGCCAGCAGCCAAGGGTACGATTCACCCCTCCACTTT
TRBJ2-7 | TRBV5-6 | TRBD1 | many | CASSLSTGGEIYEQYF | TGTGCCAGCAGCTTATCTACAGGGGGAGAAATCTACGAGCAGTACTTC
TRBJ1-6 | TRBV10-3 | - | - | CDIREDTNSQLNF | TGTGACATCAGGGAAGACACGAATTCACAACTCAACTTT
TRBJ2-2 | TRBV10-3 | - | few | CAINPTANTGELFF | TGTGCCATCAACCCGACAGCGAACACCGGGGAGCTGTTTTTT
TRBJ1-5 | TRBV12-3/TRBV12-4 | TRBD1 | - | CASSLGTGFIQPQHF | TGTGCCAGCAGTTTAGGGACAGGGTTTATTCAGCCCCAGCATTTT
TRBJ1-5 | TRBV6-5 | - | few | CASSLDASQPQHF | TGTGCCAGCAGTCTCGACGCGTCTCAGCCCCAGCATTTT
TRBJ1-4 | TRBV7-9 | - | - | CASSPSSGEEKLFF | TGTGCCAGCAGCCCTAGCTCAGGGGAAGAAAAACTGTTTTTT
TRBJ2-4 | TRBV20-1 | - | - | CSAGGSENIQYF | TGCAGTGCTGGGGGCTCCGAAAACATTCAGTACTTC
TRBJ1-4 | TRBV20-1 | TRBD1 | - | CSANRQGASEKLFF | TGCAGTGCTAACAGACAGGGGGCCAGTGAAAAACTGTTTTTT
TRBJ1-4 | TRBV5-5 | TRBD1 | - | CASSLGEGAATNEKLFF | TGTGCCAGCAGCCTGGGGGAGGGGGCTGCAACTAATGAAAAACTGTTTTTT
TRBJ1-1 | TRBV6-5 | TRBD1 | many | CASRDRGNTEAFF | TGTGCCAGCAGGGACAGGGGGAACACTGAAGCTTTCTTT
TRBJ1-3 | TRBV6-5 | - | few | CASSTTPSGNTIYF | TGTGCCAGCAGCACCACACCCTCTGGAAACACCATATATTTT
TRBJ1-5 | TRBV27 | TRBD1 | - | CASSAGTGVNQPQHF | TGTGCCAGCAGTGCCGGGACAGGGGTCAATCAGCCCCAGCATTTT
TRBJ1-6 | TRBV6-6 | TRBD1 | few | CASSHRPGQPNSPLHF | TGTGCCAGCAGTCACCGTCCGGGACAGCCTAATTCACCCCTCCACTTT
TRBJ2-7 | TRBV7-8 | TRBD2 | many | CASSMGLADYYEQYF | TGTGCCAGCAGCATGGGACTAGCGGACTATTACGAGCAGTACTTC
TRBJ2-7 | TRBV5-1 | - | many | CASSLGWDPMGDLAYEQYF | TGCGCCAGCAGCTTGGGTTGGGACCCGATGGGGGACTTAGCCTACGAGCAGTACTTC
TRBJ2-3 | TRBV5-5 | - | few | CASSLGLGAASTDTQYF | TGTGCCAGCAGCTTGGGTCTCGGGGCCGCTAGCACAGATACGCAGTATTTT
TRBJ2-5 | TRBV7-9 | - | many | CASSFIDLQGTQYF | TGTGCCAGCAGCTTCATCGATCTACAGGGGACCCAGTACTTC
TRBJ2-1 | TRBV10-3 | TRBD2 | many | CAISPGTSGRMGDEQFF | TGTGCCATCAGCCCTGGGACTAGCGGGAGGATGGGCGATGAGCAGTTCTTC
TRBJ2-3 | TRBV6-2/TRBV6-3 | TRBD2 | few | CASSYPGLAGADTQYF | TGTGCCAGCAGTTACCCCGGACTAGCGGGAGCAGATACGCAGTATTTT
TRBJ1-1 | TRBV20-1 | TRBD1 | few | CSARKGATEAFF | TGCAGTGCTAGAAAGGGGGCCACTGAAGCTTTCTTT
TRBJ2-7 | TRBV9 | TRBD2 | - | CASSEGTSGSASF | TGTGCCAGCAGCGAGGGGACTAGCGGGAGCGCCTCGTTC
TRBJ2-7 | TRBV29-1 | - | many | CSATGLSYEQYF | TGCAGCGCTACAGGGCTCTCCTACGAGCAGTACTTC
TRBJ2-1 | TRBV7-2 | - | - | CASSLTSRGEQFF | TGTGCCAGCAGCTTAACGTCGCGGGGTGAGCAGTTCTTC
TRBJ1-2 | TRBV20-1 | - | - | CSARDGLAWGYTF | TGCAGTGCTAGAGATGGATTGGCCTGGGGCTACACCTTC
TRBJ2-1 | TRBV27 | TRBD2 | - | CASSILADPEIYNEQFF | TGTGCCAGCAGTATTCTAGCGGATCCCGAGATATACAATGAGCAGTTCTTC
TRBJ1-6 | TRBV6-5 | - | - | CASLPGGRVNSPLHF | TGTGCCAGCCTTCCGGGGGGCAGGGTGAACTCACCCCTCCACTTT
TRBJ2-1 | TRBV5-4 | - | once | CAYTGAGDIDEQFF | TGTGCCTACACCGGGGCAGGGGATATCGATGAGCAGTTCTTC
TRBJ2-1 | TRBV11-2 | - | - | CASSLGGWEVEQFF | TGTGCCAGCAGCTTAGGGGGGTGGGAGGTTGAGCAGTTCTTC
TRBJ1-4 | TRBV6-5 | - | few | CASSYDSVAQKLFF | TGTGCCAGCAGTTACGACAGCGTAGCTCAAAAACTGTTTTTT
TRBJ2-3 | TRBV5-1 | TRBD1 | - | CASSYGQGAKSSTDTQYF | TGCGCCAGCAGCTACGGACAGGGGGCGAAATCTAGCACAGATACGCAGTATTTT
TRBJ2-7 | TRBV12-3/TRBV12-4 | - | many | CASSPRLINEQYF | TGTGCCAGCAGCCCCCGGCTTATCAACGAGCAGTACTTC
TRBJ2-7 | TRBV5-1 | - | few | CASSLVVGQGSEQYF | TGCGCCAGCAGCTTGGTTGTAGGGCAGGGATCCGAGCAGTACTTC
TRBJ1-6 | TRBV5-6 | TRBD1 | few | CASSLAGPAGGDSPLHF | TGTGCCAGCAGCTTGGCCGGGCCGGCAGGGGGCGATTCACCCCTCCACTTT
TRBJ2-1 | TRBV10-1 | TRBD2 | many | CASGTSGSPNEQFF | TGCGCCAGCGGGACTAGCGGGAGCCCCAATGAGCAGTTCTTC
TRBJ2-1 | TRBV11-2 | TRBD2 | - | CASSPGTITLNEQFF | TGTGCCAGCAGCCCCGGGACTATTACCCTCAATGAGCAGTTCTTC
TRBJ1-2 | TRBV6-5 | - | - | CASSYESDGYTF | TGTGCCAGCAGTTACGAATCGGATGGCTACACCTTC
TRBJ2-5 | TRBV18 | - | - | CASSPGLYQETQYF | TGTGCCAGCTCACCTGGACTGTACCAAGAGACCCAGTACTTC
TRBJ1-4 | TRBV4-2 | - | few | CASSLPGRSNEKLFF | TGTGCCAGCAGCCTCCCAGGGCGGTCTAATGAAAAACTGTTTTTT
TRBJ1-5 | TRBV24-1 | - | many | CATSGDGNQPQHF | TGTGCCACCAGTGGGGACGGCAATCAGCCCCAGCATTTT
TRBJ2-7 | TRBV27 | TRBD2 | many | CASQAASGLSYEQYF | TGTGCCAGCCAAGCGGCTAGCGGCCTCTCCTACGAGCAGTACTTC
TRBJ2-1 | TRBV18 | - | few | CASSPGTSSSYNEQFF | TGTGCCAGCTCACCCGGGACTTCCAGCTCCTACAATGAGCAGTTCTTC
TRBJ2-7 | TRBV7-2 | - | few | CASSLDSPQQYF | TGTGCCAGCAGTTTGGACAGCCCGCAGCAGTACTTC
TRBJ1-2 | TRBV15 | TRBD1 | many | CATSRGQRSESTF | TGTGCCACCAGCAGGGGACAGAGGTCGGAAAGCACCTTC